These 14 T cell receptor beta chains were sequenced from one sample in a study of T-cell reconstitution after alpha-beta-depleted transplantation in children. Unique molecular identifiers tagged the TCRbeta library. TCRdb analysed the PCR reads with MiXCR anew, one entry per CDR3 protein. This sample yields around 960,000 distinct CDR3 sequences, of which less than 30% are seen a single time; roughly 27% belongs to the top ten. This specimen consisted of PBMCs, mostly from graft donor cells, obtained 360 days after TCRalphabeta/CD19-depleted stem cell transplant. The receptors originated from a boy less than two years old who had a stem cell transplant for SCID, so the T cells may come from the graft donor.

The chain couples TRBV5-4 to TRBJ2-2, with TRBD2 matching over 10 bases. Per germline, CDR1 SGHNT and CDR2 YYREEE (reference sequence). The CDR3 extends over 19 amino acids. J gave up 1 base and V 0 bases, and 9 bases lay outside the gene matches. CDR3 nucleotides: TGTGCCAGCAGCTTGGGGTGGAATCTAGCGGGGGTGAACACCGGGGAGCTGTTTTTT. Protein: CASSLGWNLAGVNTGELFF.

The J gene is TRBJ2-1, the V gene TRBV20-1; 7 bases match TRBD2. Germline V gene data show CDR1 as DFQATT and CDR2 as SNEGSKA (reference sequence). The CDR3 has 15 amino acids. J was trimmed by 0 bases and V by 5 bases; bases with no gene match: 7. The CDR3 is CSAEGRGNSYNEQFF. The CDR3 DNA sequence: TGCAGTGCTGAGGGGCGGGGGAACTCCTACAATGAGCAGTTCTTC.

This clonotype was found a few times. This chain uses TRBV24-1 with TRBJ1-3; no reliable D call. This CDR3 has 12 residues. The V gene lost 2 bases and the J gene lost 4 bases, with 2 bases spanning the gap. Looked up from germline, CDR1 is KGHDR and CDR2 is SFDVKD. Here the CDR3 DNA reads TGTGCCACCAGTGATTGGGGAAACACCATATATTTT. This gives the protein CATSDWGNTIYF.

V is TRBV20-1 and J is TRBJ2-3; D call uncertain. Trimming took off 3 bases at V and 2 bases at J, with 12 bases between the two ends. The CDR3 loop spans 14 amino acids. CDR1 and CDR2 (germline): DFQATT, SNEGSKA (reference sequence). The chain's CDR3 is CSASGAAYTDTQYF. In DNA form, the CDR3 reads TGCAGTGCTAGCGGCGCTGCCTACACAGATACGCAGTATTTT.

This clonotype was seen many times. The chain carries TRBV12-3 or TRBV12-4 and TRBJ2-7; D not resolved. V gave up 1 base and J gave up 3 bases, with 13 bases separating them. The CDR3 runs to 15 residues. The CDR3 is CASSLGWVKLYEQYF. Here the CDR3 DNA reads TGTGCCAGCAGTTTAGGCTGGGTTAAGCTCTACGAGCAGTACTTC.

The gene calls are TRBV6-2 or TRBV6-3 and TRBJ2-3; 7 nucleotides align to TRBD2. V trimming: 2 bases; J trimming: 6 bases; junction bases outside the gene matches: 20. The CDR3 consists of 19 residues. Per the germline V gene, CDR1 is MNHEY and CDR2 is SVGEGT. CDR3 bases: TGTGCCAGCAGTTACCTTATCGATCGCGGGAGTCCCCTTTCGGATACGCAGTATTTT. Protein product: CASSYLIDRGSPLSDTQYF.

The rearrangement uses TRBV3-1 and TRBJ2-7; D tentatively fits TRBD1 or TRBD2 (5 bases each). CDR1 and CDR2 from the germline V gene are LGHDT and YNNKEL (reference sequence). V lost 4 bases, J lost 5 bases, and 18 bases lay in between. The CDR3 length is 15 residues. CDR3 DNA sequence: TGTGCCAGCAGCCCTCGGGGCAGGTCTAGGGACGAGCAGTACTTC. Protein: CASSPRGRSRDEQYF.

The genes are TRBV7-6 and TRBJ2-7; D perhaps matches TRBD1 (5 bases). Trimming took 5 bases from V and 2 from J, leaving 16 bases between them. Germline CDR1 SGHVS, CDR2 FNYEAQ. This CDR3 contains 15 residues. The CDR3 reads CASSPVGRATYEQYF. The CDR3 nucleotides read TGTGCCAGCAGCCCAGTGGGCAGGGCAACCTACGAGCAGTACTTC.

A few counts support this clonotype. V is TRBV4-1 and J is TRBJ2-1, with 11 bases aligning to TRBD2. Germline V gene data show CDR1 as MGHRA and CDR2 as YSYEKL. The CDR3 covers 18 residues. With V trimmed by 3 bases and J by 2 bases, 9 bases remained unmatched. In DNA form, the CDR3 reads TGCGCCAGCAGCCAGGGCCGAGGGACTAGCGGAACCTACAATGAGCAGTTCTTC. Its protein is CASSQGRGTSGTYNEQFF.

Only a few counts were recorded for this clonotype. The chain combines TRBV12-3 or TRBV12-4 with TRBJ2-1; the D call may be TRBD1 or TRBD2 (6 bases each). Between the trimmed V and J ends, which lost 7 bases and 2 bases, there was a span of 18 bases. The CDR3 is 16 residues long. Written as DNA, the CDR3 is TGTGCCAGCACCCTAAGAGGGGGGAGAACCTACAATGAGCAGTTCTTC. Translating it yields CASTLRGGRTYNEQFF.

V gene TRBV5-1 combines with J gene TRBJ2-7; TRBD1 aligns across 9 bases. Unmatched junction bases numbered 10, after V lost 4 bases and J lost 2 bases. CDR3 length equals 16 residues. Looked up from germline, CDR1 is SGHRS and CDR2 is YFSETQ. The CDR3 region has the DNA TGCGCCAGCAGCCGAACACCCGGGACAGGGACCTACGAGCAGTACTTC. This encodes CASSRTPGTGTYEQYF. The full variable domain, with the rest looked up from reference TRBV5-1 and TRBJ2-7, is KAGVTQTPRYLIKTRGQQVTLSCSPISGHRSVSWYQQTPGQGLQFLFEYFSETQRNKGNFPGRFSGRQFSNSRSEMNVSTLELGDSALYLCASSRTPGTGTYEQYFGPGTRLTVT.

The CDR3 DNA reads TGCAGTGCTAGTACGAGAGGTGAACAGTACTTC. This encodes CSASTRGEQYF. This chain joins TRBV20-1 and TRBJ2-7; D is unresolved. This CDR3 spans 11 amino acids. CDR1 DFQATT and CDR2 SNEGSKA come from the germline V gene (reference sequence). The ends were cut back, 3 bases at V and 10 bases at J, with 13 bases in the middle.

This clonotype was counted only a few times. The CDR3 loop reads CASSSGDATYEQYF. As DNA, the CDR3 is TGCGCCAGCAGCTCCGGGGATGCGACCTACGAGCAGTACTTC. The rearrangement uses TRBV5-1 and TRBJ2-7; weak D call: TRBD2 (5 bases). CDR1 is SGHRS and CDR2 is YFSETQ in the germline V gene. V shed 3 bases and J shed 2 bases, with 12 bases lying between them. The CDR3 loop spans 14 amino acids.

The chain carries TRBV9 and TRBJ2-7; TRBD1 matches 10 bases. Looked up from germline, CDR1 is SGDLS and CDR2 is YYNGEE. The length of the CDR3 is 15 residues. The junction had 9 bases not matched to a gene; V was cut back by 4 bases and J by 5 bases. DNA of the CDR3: TGTGCCAGCAGCACCCCGACAGGGGGCCCCCACGAGCAGTACTTC. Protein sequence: CASSTPTGGPHEQYF. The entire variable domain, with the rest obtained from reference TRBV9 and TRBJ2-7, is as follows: DSGVTQTPKHLITATGQRVTLRCSPRSGDLSVYWYQQSLDQGLQFLIQYYNGEERAKGNILERFSAQQFPDLHSELNLSSLELGDSALYFCASSTPTGGPHEQYFGPGTRLTVT.